What follows describes a single T cell receptor beta chain. The data were obtained in a study of cytomegalovirus exposure and HLA in healthy donors. This CDR3 comprises 16 residues. The germline V gene encodes CDR1 SNHLY and CDR2 FYNNEI. V lost 3 bases to trimming and J lost 6 bases; unmatched junction nucleotides: 11. 13 Jbeta primers and 60 Vbeta primers were used for the PCR. Clones were sequenced by immunoSEQ multiplex PCR, and TCRdb holds only the in-frame ones, with some missing. The sample includes 180,000 or so clones, roughly 79% of them seen just once. This clonotype was obtained from a man aged 50 or older in good health and CMV-seropositive. The sequencing sample was made of PBMCs. This rearrangement joins TRBV2 to TRBJ1-1; 9 positions agree with TRBD1. The CDR3 loop reads CASSDWGQGGGAEAFF. CDR3 DNA: TGTGCCAGCAGTGATTGGGGACAGGGAGGAGGGGCTGAAGCTTTCTTT.